This T cell receptor (beta chain) was recorded in a study of shared clonotypes between healthy human individuals. There are a few counts of this clone. This sample also contains other DNA sequences that code for the same CDR3. Method: immunoSEQ multiplex PCR; TCRdb's copy keeps in-frame clones and lacks some. The top ten hold roughly 1.4% of the sample, which has over a million clones, about 75% seen once. Material for sequencing was memory CD4+ T cells sorted from blood. Subset described: CD45RA-negative fraction. The clonotype comes from a young man in good health.

CDR3 nucleotide sequence: TGCGCCAGCAGCTCTACAGTGAGCTCCTACAATGAGCAGTTCTTC. Translated, it gives CASSSTVSSYNEQFF. The J gene is TRBJ2-1, the V gene TRBV5-1, with D unclear. The CDR3 is made up of 15 amino acids. Germline V lookup: CDR1 SGHRS, CDR2 YFSETQ. Trimming removed 3 bases from V and 0 bases from J, with 10 bases in between.